This T cell receptor (beta chain) was sequenced for a study of T-cell reconstitution after alpha-beta-depleted transplantation in children. Points from the study as a whole: Certain patients had high TCRbeta diversity at day 60, and it came from recipient T cells and thymic progenitors that survived.

Unique molecular identifiers were incorporated when the TCRbeta library was constructed. TCRdb itself ran the PCR reads through MiXCR, one entry per CDR3 protein. This table has 200,000 or so distinct CDR3 sequences, approximately 6.8% appearing once. This clonotype was seen ten or more times. The antigen is undetermined. V was trimmed by 1 base and J by 2 bases, leaving 21 bases between them. The CDR3 has 18 residues. Germline V gene data show CDR1 as MGHDK and CDR2 as SYGVNS. Material: PBMCs, obtained before TCRalphabeta/CD19-depleted stem cell transplant. The rearrangement links TRBV25-1 to TRBJ2-7; D is tentatively TRBD1 or TRBD2 (5 bases each). This sequence originates from a girl under two years old with combined immunodeficiency, due to receive a stem cell transplant. In DNA form, the CDR3 reads TGTGCCAGCAGTGAATTTTTCATTGGTCGGGACGGTACCTACGAGCAGTACTTC. Its protein is CASSEFFIGRDGTYEQYF.